The entry below describes one T cell receptor beta chain. The data are from a study of control samples from healthy donors and cancer patients. From germline, CDR1 is SGDLS and CDR2 YYNGEE. This CDR3 is built from 16 residues. V shed 5 bases and J 4 bases; nucleotides not matched to a gene: 13. Measured with immunoSEQ multiplex PCR; TCRdb has only the in-frame clones, and not every one. Found here are 150,000 to 200,000 clones, 90% of them singletons; the top ten hold roughly 1.5%. Sequencing was done on a sample of blood. This sequence originates from a woman between 45 and 65 years old in good health. The rearrangement joins TRBV9 to TRBJ2-3; 7 nucleotides align to TRBD1. CDR3 residues: CASSIAPDRAADTQYF. CDR3 nucleotides: TGTGCCAGCAGTATAGCTCCTGACAGGGCCGCAGATACGCAGTATTTT.